Below are 32 T cell receptor beta chains sequenced from a single sample in a study of OX40 agonist ivuxolimab in advanced cancers. Profiled with immunoSEQ multiplex PCR; TCRdb holds only in-frame clones, not every one. The table has fewer than 90,000 clones, around nine tenths seen once. The sequenced sample was CD4+ or CD8+ T cells sorted from blood, obtained in a trial of the OX40 agonist ivuxolimab. The source is an adult with an advanced solid tumor such as melanoma, head and neck, liver or kidney cancer.

The J gene is TRBJ2-2, the V gene TRBV6-6; maybe TRBD1 (5 bases). CDR3 length: 14 amino acids. From germline, CDR1 is MNHNY and CDR2 SVGAGI (reference sequence). V was cut by 3 bases and J by 7 bases, with 12 bases left in between. The CDR3 coding sequence is TGTGCCAGCAGTTATGTCAGGGCAAACGGGGAGCTGTTTTTT. This gives the protein CASSYVRANGELFF.

The chain combines TRBV29-1 with TRBJ2-7; 8 bases line up with TRBD2. The CDR3 sequence is 14 residues long. The germline V gene encodes CDR1 SQVTM and CDR2 ANQGSEA. The V and J ends lost 2 bases and 0 bases, in that order; junction bases with no gene match: 3. CDR3 loop: CSVESGSDSYEQYF. In nucleotides, the CDR3 is TGCAGCGTTGAAAGCGGGAGTGACTCCTACGAGCAGTACTTC.

The genes are TRBV19 and TRBJ2-4, with D perhaps matching TRBD2 (6 bases). The V end lost 5 bases, the J end lost 3 bases, and 14 bases lay between the germline ends. CDR1 is LNHDA, CDR2 SQIVND, per germline (reference sequence). The CDR3 contains 15 residues. This CDR3 is CASSWTGVIKNIQYF. In DNA, the CDR3 is TGTGCCAGTAGTTGGACGGGAGTTATCAAAAACATTCAGTACTTC.

The chain uses TRBV7-3 and TRBJ2-3; TRBD2 matches at 13 bases. The CDR3 runs 16 residues. J lost 3 bases, V lost 5 bases, and 5 bases had no gene match. Germline V gene lookup returns CDR1 SGHTA and CDR2 FQGTGA. Here the CDR3 reads CASSRTGLAGTDTQYF. CDR3 DNA: TGTGCCAGCAGCCGGACGGGACTAGCGGGAACAGATACGCAGTATTTT.

The rearrangement joins TRBV7-9 to TRBJ1-1, with a weak D call TRBD1 (5 bases). Trimming left V 7 bases short and J 1 base short, with 19 bases between. The CDR3 is 16 residues long. The germline V gene encodes CDR1 SEHNR and CDR2 FQNEAQ (reference sequence). CDR3 nucleotides: TGTGCCAGCACGATTCCCCTCGGGACGGAGAACACTGAAGCTTTCTTT. Protein product: CASTIPLGTENTEAFF.

For this clone: In the same sample, other DNA sequences code for this CDR3. This chain joins TRBV5-1 and TRBJ2-5; no definite D call. Trimming stripped 4 bases from V and 2 bases from J, with 3 bases between. The germline gives CDR1 SGHRS, CDR2 YFSETQ. CDR3 length equals 11 residues. Here the CDR3 reads CASSVQETQYF. In DNA form, the CDR3 reads TGCGCCAGCAGCGTGCAAGAGACCCAGTACTTC.

This clone was counted once. V gene TRBV5-1 combines with J gene TRBJ1-4, with D unresolved. Germline CDR1 is SGHRS and CDR2 is YFSETQ. The CDR3 has 14 residues. V shed 0 bases and J shed 4 bases, with 7 bases lying between them. In DNA, the CDR3 is TGCGCCAGCAGCTTGGAACAGTTTAATGAAAAACTGTTTTTT. This gives the protein CASSLEQFNEKLFF.

J is TRBJ1-1 and V is TRBV2; D is perhaps TRBD1 (5 bases). The CDR3 covers 14 residues. V lost 4 bases and J 1 base, leaving 10 bases between the germline ends. The germline V gene has CDR1 SNHLY and CDR2 FYNNEI. CDR3 sequence (DNA): TGTGCCAGCAGTGTTCTTGGGGGGAACACTGAAGCTTTCTTT. This encodes CASSVLGGNTEAFF.

The genes are TRBV11-1 and TRBJ2-1, with TRBD2 identical over 8 bases. Germline CDR1 SGHAT, CDR2 FQDESV (reference sequence). Losses at the gene ends were 5 bases for V and 5 bases for J; bases not matched to a gene: 5. This CDR3 contains 14 residues. CDR3 coding DNA: TGTGCCAGCAGCCCGCAGCGGGAGAACAATGAGCAGTTCTTC. Residues: CASSPQRENNEQFF.

J is TRBJ1-6 and V is TRBV2; D gene unclear. Germline V gene data show CDR1 as SNHLY and CDR2 as FYNNEI. The CDR3 sequence is 12 residues long. V dropped 4 bases and J dropped 12 bases, with 10 bases sitting between them. DNA for the CDR3: TGTGCCAGCAGTGGTCCCGAAGGACCCCTCCACTTT. Amino acid sequence: CASSGPEGPLHF.

The V and J genes are TRBV28 and TRBJ1-1, with no clear D. CDR3 size: 13 residues. The germline CDR1 and CDR2 sequences are MDHEN and SYDVKM. Trimming cost V 2 bases and J 10 bases, with 14 bases left between them. The CDR3 nucleotides are TGTGCCAGCAGTTTAAAGGGTCTAGGTGGAGCTTTCTTT. This gives the protein CASSLKGLGGAFF.

This chain uses TRBV7-2 with TRBJ2-3; 9 bases align to TRBD2. Germline lookup yields CDR1 SGHTA and CDR2 FQGNSA. This CDR3 contains 15 residues. V lost 3 bases and J lost 5; bases outside the gene matches: 6. The CDR3 nucleotides are TGTGCCAGCAGCTTGGGCGGGGGGGCCTTAGATACGCAGTATTTT. Its protein product is CASSLGGGALDTQYF. The full variable domain, its missing parts supplied by reference TRBV7-2 and TRBJ2-3, is GAGVSQSPSNKVTEKGKDVELRCDPISGHTALYWYRQSLGQGLEFLIYFQGNSAPDKSGLPSDRFSAERTGGSVSTLTIQRTQQEDSAVYLCASSLGGGALDTQYFGPGTRLTVL.

The chain links TRBV7-3 to TRBJ1-1; 9 bases map to TRBD1. Germline V gene sequence: CDR1 SGHTA, CDR2 FQGTGA. The V segment lost 5 bases and the J segment 5 bases; nucleotides outside the gene matches: 12. The CDR3 covers 16 residues. CDR3 bases: TGTGCCAGCAGCCCGACTTACAGGGGGCGAGGGACTGAAGCTTTCTTT. Translating gives CASSPTYRGRGTEAFF.

In DNA form, the CDR3 reads TGTGCCAGCAGCTCTAGCGGGACAGGGGATATCAATGAGCAGTTCTTC. Amino acid sequence: CASSSSGTGDINEQFF. The chain combines TRBV28 with TRBJ2-1; D perhaps matches TRBD1 (10 bases). This CDR3 contains 16 residues. Looked up from germline, CDR1 is MDHEN and CDR2 is SYDVKM. Trimming pared 6 bases from V and 6 bases from J, leaving 21 bases between.

CDR3 sequence: CASSPSQGYQETQYF. The CDR3 DNA is TGCGCCAGCAGCCCATCACAGGGGTACCAAGAGACCCAGTACTTC. This chain links TRBV5-1 with TRBJ2-5, with 7 bases fitting TRBD1. The CDR3 totals 15 residues. V shed 4 bases and J 0 bases; nucleotides not matched to a gene: 6. Germline V gene data show CDR1 as SGHRS and CDR2 as YFSETQ.

In this sample, this clone turned up a few times. This chain joins TRBV29-1 and TRBJ1-1; D call uncertain. The CDR3 is 13 amino acids. Trimming took 0 bases from V and 1 from J, leaving 6 bases between them. CDR1 and CDR2 from the germline V gene are SQVTM and ANQGSEA. CDR3 coding DNA: TGCAGCGTTGAAGATTATCGGAACACTGAAGCTTTCTTT. This encodes CSVEDYRNTEAFF.

The chain has TRBV5-6 and TRBJ1-6; the D gene is possibly TRBD1 (6 bases). Looked up from germline, CDR1 is SGHDT and CDR2 is YYEEEE. The CDR3 has 14 residues. V was shortened by 3 bases and J by 13 bases, with 17 bases between the two germline ends. CDR3 region: CASSSDGGLGPLHF. DNA for the CDR3: TGTGCCAGCAGCTCAGATGGGGGCCTCGGCCCCCTCCACTTT.

V gene TRBV7-9 combines with J gene TRBJ2-1, with 9 nucleotides matching TRBD1. CDR3 length: 16 amino acids. Trimming removed 5 bases from V and 0 bases from J; junction bases left unmatched: 5. CDR1 is SEHNR and CDR2 is FQNEAQ in the germline V gene (reference sequence). CDR3 in DNA: TGTGCCAGCAGCCCACAGGGGGCTGCCTCCTACAATGAGCAGTTCTTC. Translated: CASSPQGAASYNEQFF.

The rearrangement links TRBV30 to TRBJ1-4; D perhaps matches TRBD1 (5 bases). CDR1 and CDR2 from the germline V gene are GTSNPN and SVGIG (reference sequence). The CDR3 consists of 14 residues. V was cut by 2 bases and J by 4 bases, with 11 bases left in between. The CDR3 spells CAWSWGGNNEKLFF. The CDR3, as DNA: TGTGCCTGGAGTTGGGGCGGTAATAATGAAAAACTGTTTTTT. Complete variable domain (other parts from reference TRBV30 and TRBJ1-4): SQTIHQWPATLVQPVGSPLSLECTVEGTSNPNLYWYRQAAGRGLQLLFYSVGIGQISSEVPQNLSASRPQDRQFILSSKKLLLSDSGFYLCAWSWGGNNEKLFFGSGTQLSVL.

The genes are TRBV15 and TRBJ1-4, with D maybe TRBD1 (6 bases). The V gene lost 0 bases and the J gene lost 3 bases, with 11 bases spanning the gap. CDR3 length equals 16 residues. Per germline, CDR1 LNHNV and CDR2 YYDKDF (reference sequence). CDR3 coding DNA: TGTGCCACCAGCAGAGATGTAAACAGGGCTAATGAAAAACTGTTTTTT. Translated: CATSRDVNRANEKLFF.

Here the CDR3 reads CASSEWTSSNQPQHF. CDR3 DNA: TGTGCCAGCAGTGAATGGACTTCTAGCAATCAGCCCCAGCATTTT. The chain combines TRBV2 with TRBJ1-5; D not resolved. CDR1 and CDR2 from the germline V gene are SNHLY and FYNNEI. The germline V and J ends were trimmed by 2 bases and 0 bases, with 8 bases remaining between them. The CDR3 runs to 15 residues.

This clone was counted between two and nine times. This chain uses TRBV5-1 with TRBJ2-7; 7 bases agree with TRBD1. Germline V gene data show CDR1 as SGHRS and CDR2 as YFSETQ. This CDR3 has 13 amino acids. Trimming removed 2 bases from V and 5 bases from J; junction bases left unmatched: 4. Here the CDR3 reads CASSLMTGNEQYF. DNA for the CDR3: TGCGCCAGCAGCTTAATGACAGGGAACGAGCAGTACTTC.

The chain has TRBV6-5 and TRBJ2-3, with a tentative D call TRBD2 (5 bases). The V end lost 7 bases, the J end lost 1 base, and 15 bases lay between the germline ends. Looked up from germline, CDR1 is MNHEY and CDR2 is SVGAGI. The CDR3 extends over 15 amino acids. In nucleotides, the CDR3 is TGTGCCAGCACCACTAGTGTGGCTGGCACAGATACGCAGTATTTT. The encoded protein is CASTTSVAGTDTQYF.

The chain has TRBV9 and TRBJ2-1, with TRBD2 as a possible D gene (6 bases). The germline CDR1 and CDR2 sequences are SGDLS and YYNGEE. V lost 0 bases and J lost 7, with 14 bases in between. The CDR3 spans 15 residues. This chain's CDR3 is CASSVVGGDGNEQFF. DNA of the CDR3: TGTGCCAGCAGCGTAGTTGGAGGGGATGGGAATGAGCAGTTCTTC.

V and J are TRBV7-2 and TRBJ2-4; the D gene is possibly TRBD2 (5 bases). Germline values: CDR1 SGHTA, CDR2 FQGNSA. Trimming pared 2 bases from V and 2 bases from J, leaving 13 bases between. The CDR3 covers 16 residues. CDR3 region: CASSLRVTSSKNIQYF. The CDR3 DNA is TGTGCCAGCAGCTTAAGGGTCACTAGTTCCAAAAACATTCAGTACTTC.

The rearrangement links TRBV7-3 to TRBJ2-2; the match to TRBD2 covers 10 bases. There are 15 residues in the CDR3. Per the germline V gene, CDR1 is SGHTA and CDR2 is FQGTGA. V shed 6 bases, J shed 5 bases, and the junction held 6 bases outside the gene matches. In nucleotides, the CDR3 is TGTGCCAGCAGTGTTTGGACTAGCGGAACCGGGGAGCTGTTTTTT. This encodes CASSVWTSGTGELFF.

A note on this clone: This same CDR3 is encoded by further DNA sequences in the sample. The rearrangement links TRBV18 to TRBJ1-4; a weak D match, TRBD1 (6 bases). Germline assignment: CDR1 KGHSH and CDR2 LQKENI. V was trimmed by 3 bases and J by 0 bases, leaving 8 bases between them. The CDR3 runs to 15 residues. The CDR3 reads CASSPTGTTNEKLFF. CDR3 DNA: TGTGCCAGCTCACCTACAGGGACAACTAATGAAAAACTGTTTTTT.

This clone was seen once. The chain combines TRBV14 with TRBJ2-5; D is possibly TRBD2 (6 bases). Trimming left V 0 bases short and J 5 bases short, with 16 bases between. Germline CDR1 SGHDN, CDR2 FVKESK. The CDR3 runs 16 residues. Here the CDR3 DNA reads TGTGCCAGCAGCCAAGAGATACGGGGGATTGGGGAGACCCAGTACTTC. Its translation: CASSQEIRGIGETQYF.

The V and J genes are TRBV7-3 and TRBJ2-2; D is unresolved. Deletions cut 7 bases from V and 3 bases from J, with 6 bases between. This CDR3 has 12 amino acids. Per the germline V gene, CDR1 is SGHTA and CDR2 is FQGTGA. Here the CDR3 reads CASTPYTGELFF. Written as DNA, the CDR3 is TGTGCCAGCACCCCCTACACCGGGGAGCTGTTTTTT.

V is TRBV5-6 and J is TRBJ2-3; 8 nucleotides align to TRBD1. Germline lookup yields CDR1 SGHDT and CDR2 YYEEEE. V lost 4 bases and J lost 4; bases outside the gene matches: 5. The CDR3 loop spans 14 amino acids. This chain's CDR3 is CASSDGQGADTQYF. CDR3 coding DNA: TGTGCCAGCAGCGATGGACAGGGCGCAGATACGCAGTATTTT.

Only one count was recorded for this clone. The V call is TRBV7-3, the J call TRBJ2-2; D may be TRBD1 or TRBD2 (5 bases each). Germline loops: CDR1 SGHTA, CDR2 FQGTGA. The CDR3 spans 14 residues. Trimming stripped 5 bases from V and 2 bases from J, with 9 bases between. The CDR3 loop is CASSPGTNTGELFF. The CDR3, as DNA: TGTGCCAGCAGCCCCGGGACCAACACCGGGGAGCTGTTTTTT.

The chain has TRBV7-7 and TRBJ2-3, with 7 positions matching TRBD2. The CDR3 consists of 14 residues. V was clipped by 5 bases and J by 2 bases; unmatched bases: 4. Germline V CDR1 and CDR2: SSHAT, FNYEAQ (reference sequence). The CDR3 DNA follows: TGTGCCAGCAGCCGGGACTACCTCACAGATACGCAGTATTTT. The encoded protein is CASSRDYLTDTQYF.